This passage covers 13 T cell receptor beta chains from one sample sequenced in a study of blood T cell repertoires in COVID-19. This table comes from immunoSEQ multiplex PCR, and its TCRdb copy is limited to in-frame clones, with some not included. The sample contains fewer than 150,000 clones, approximately 80% of which appear only once. The sample comprised peripheral blood. The receptors originated from an elderly woman in a cohort sampled during active or convalescent COVID-19.

The V call is TRBV14, the J call TRBJ2-1; TRBD1 aligns across 10 bases. Per germline, CDR1 SGHDN and CDR2 FVKESK. The CDR3 is 13 residues long. V shed 4 bases, J shed 8 bases, and the junction held 2 bases outside the gene matches. CDR3 amino acids: CASSRDRGHEQFF. The CDR3 bases are TGTGCCAGCAGCCGGGACAGGGGCCATGAGCAGTTCTTC. Supplemented by reference TRBV14 and TRBJ2-1, the full variable domain reads EAGVTQFPSHSVIEKGQTVTLRCDPISGHDNLYWYRRVMGKEIKFLLHFVKESKQDESGMPNNRFLAERTGGTYSTLKVQPAELEDSGVYFCASSRDRGHEQFFGPGTRLTVL.

The V gene is TRBV7-2, the J gene TRBJ1-2; 9 bases agree with TRBD1. The germline CDR1 and CDR2 sequences are SGHTA and FQGNSA. Germline trimming cut 6 bases from V and 7 bases from J; bases unmatched to any gene: 6. The CDR3 loop spans 13 amino acids. CDR3 in amino acids: CASRKQGASGYTF. The CDR3 DNA reads TGTGCCAGCAGGAAACAGGGGGCAAGTGGCTACACCTTC.

The chain carries TRBV28 and TRBJ2-2, with 11 bases matching TRBD2. The germline gives CDR1 MDHEN, CDR2 SYDVKM. V trimming: 5 bases; J trimming: 4 bases; junction bases outside the gene matches: 6. This CDR3 has 16 residues. The chain's CDR3 is CASSLTSGGSTGELFF. CDR3 nucleotide sequence: TGTGCCAGCAGTCTAACTAGCGGGGGAAGCACCGGGGAGCTGTTTTTT. The full variable domain, in which reference TRBV28 and TRBJ2-2 provide the parts outside the CDR3, is DVKVTQSSRYLVKRTGEKVFLECVQDMDHENMFWYRQDPGLGLRLIYFSYDVKMKEKGDIPEGYSVSREKKERFSLILESASTNQTSMYLCASSLTSGGSTGELFFGEGSRLTVL.

This sequence joins TRBV19 and TRBJ1-1; tentatively, D is TRBD1 (6 bases). V was trimmed by 6 bases and J by 0 bases, leaving 8 bases between them. The CDR3 has 13 residues. Germline loops: CDR1 LNHDA, CDR2 SQIVND (reference sequence). CDR3 protein: CASRDSLNTEAFF. The CDR3 nucleotides read TGTGCCAGTAGGGACAGCTTGAACACTGAAGCTTTCTTT.

V usage is TRBV3-1 (or the pseudogene TRBV3-2) and J usage is TRBJ2-1; D is perhaps TRBD2 (6 bases). The V and J ends lost 1 base and 13 bases respectively, with 14 bases between them. Germline CDR1 LGHDT, CDR2 YNNKEL (reference sequence). This CDR3 is built from 13 residues. CDR3 loop: CASSQVLGGTQFF. CDR3 sequence (DNA): TGTGCCAGCAGCCAAGTTTTGGGGGGTACCCAGTTCTTC.

This clone was observed once. The rearrangement links TRBV7-8 to TRBJ2-7, with D tentatively TRBD1 (6 bases). CDR1 is SGHVS, CDR2 FQNEAQ, per germline. V lost 5 bases and J lost 2, with 16 bases in between. This CDR3 is 15 amino acids long. The CDR3 spells CASSPSRGPAYEQYF. The CDR3 DNA sequence: TGTGCCAGCAGCCCCAGCAGGGGACCTGCCTACGAGCAGTACTTC.

The J gene is TRBJ1-5, the V gene TRBV5-6; D is unresolved. V lost 4 bases to trimming and J lost 4 bases, with 9 bases between them. This CDR3 region has 13 residues. Per the germline V gene, CDR1 is SGHDT and CDR2 is YYEEEE. In nucleotides, the CDR3 is TGTGCCAGCAGCCGTAACAAGAATCAGCCCCAGCATTTT. Amino acids: CASSRNKNQPQHF.

This chain connects TRBV7-3 to TRBJ2-3, with TRBD2 as a possible D gene (6 bases). The V gene's germline CDR1 is SGHTA and CDR2 FQGTGA. The V gene lost 8 bases and the J gene lost 5 bases, with 11 bases spanning the gap. The CDR3 is 12 amino acids. The CDR3 sequence is CASGLGGDTQYF. The CDR3 bases are TGTGCCAGCGGGTTGGGGGGAGATACGCAGTATTTT. Supplemented by reference TRBV7-3 and TRBJ2-3, the full variable domain reads GAGVSQTPSNKVTEKGKYVELRCDPISGHTALYWYRQSLGQGPEFLIYFQGTGAADDSGLPNDRFFAVRPEGSVSTLKIQRTERGDSAVYLCASGLGGDTQYFGPGTRLTVL.

The rearrangement uses TRBV7-3 and TRBJ2-7, with TRBD1 matching 10 bases. The CDR3 spans 15 residues. Trimming took 5 bases from V and 3 from J; bases not matched to a gene: 7. CDR1 SGHTA and CDR2 FQGTGA come from the germline V gene. The CDR3 DNA follows: TGTGCCAGCAGCCCGACAGGGGGCGTCGGCTACGAGCAGTACTTC. Encoded protein: CASSPTGGVGYEQYF.

This chain links TRBV7-9 with TRBJ1-1; 8 nucleotides align to TRBD1. The germline V gene has CDR1 SEHNR and CDR2 FQNEAQ (reference sequence). The CDR3 is made up of 14 amino acids. Losses at the gene ends were 7 bases for V and 0 bases for J; bases not matched to a gene: 4. CDR3 sequence (DNA): TGTGCCAGCACCACACAGGGGGTGAACACTGAAGCTTTCTTT. Amino acid sequence: CASTTQGVNTEAFF.

The rearrangement links TRBV19 to TRBJ2-3; 13 bases map to TRBD2. CDR1 is LNHDA and CDR2 is SQIVND in the germline V gene (reference sequence). The trim removed 6 bases at V and 0 bases at J, leaving 12 bases unmatched. CDR3 size: 19 residues. The CDR3 loop is CASSEKPGLAGSSTDTQYF. CDR3 coding DNA: TGTGCCAGTAGCGAAAAACCGGGACTAGCGGGGTCTAGCACAGATACGCAGTATTTT.

Comment on this clone: A read error may produce the germline difference seen at one junction end. The chain carries TRBV7-2 and TRBJ2-2; D may be TRBD2 (7 bases). The CDR3 covers 15 residues. The germline gives CDR1 SGHTA, CDR2 FQGNSA. This CDR3 reads CASSLGLGGGGQLFF. The CDR3, as DNA: TGTGCCAGCAGCCTCGGACTTGGGGGGGGCGGGCAGCTGTTTTTT.

V usage is TRBV24-1 and J usage is TRBJ1-4; 10 bases fit TRBD1. CDR1 and CDR2 (germline): KGHDR, SFDVKD. The CDR3 extends over 17 amino acids. After removal of 2 bases from V and 4 bases from J, the junction contained 6 bases not matched to a gene. The CDR3 DNA reads as TGTGCCACCAGTGATTCCGACAGGGGGCCTGGTAATGAAAAACTGTTTTTT. It codes for CATSDSDRGPGNEKLFF.